This T cell receptor beta chain appears in the sequencing data of a study of a mutant IDH1 vaccine in newly diagnosed glioma (dated by TCRdb to about 2021). Study-level background: Patients received eight vaccinations in weeks 1, 3, 5, 7, 11, 15, 19 and 23, corresponding to visits V03 through V10. Vaccination started 4-6 weeks after radiotherapy alone, or was given together with temozolomide cycles in the groups whose treatment included chemotherapy. Of the roughly 34 treated patients, approximately 62% were male and around 40% were female, and the mean age was 40.4 years. Prior to enrollment, standard therapy consisting of radiotherapy alone, temozolomide alone, or radiochemotherapy with temozolomide had been administered to patients, with the combination being received by most patients. Six visits were used for peripheral blood collection: V03 (baseline), V05, V07, V10, V12 and V13. Longitudinal TCRB deep sequencing was done for 20 to 25 treated patients, wherever samples were available for exploratory analyses. Overall study results and their limits: Availability determined which PBMC samples were chosen for TCRB deep sequencing. Immune responses induced by the vaccine were seen in around 93% of patients across multiple MHC alleles. It was noted by the authors that analyses of patient blood samples could not be reproduced owing to sample limitations. Changes in the top peripheral T cell clonotypes picked up by TCRB sequencing did not appear to be linked to pseudoprogression.

The library was obtained by the immunoSEQ multiplex PCR assay. Following the manufacturer's protocol, the hsTCRB Kit was used to amplify rearranged TCR beta chain sequences. An Illumina MiSeq was used to sequence the TCRB libraries. The paper's data handling went like this. The proprietary platform of the kit vendor was used for demultiplexing, trimming and gene mapping. Drawn from immuneACCESS, this table holds only the in-frame rearrangements with V and J called that TCRdb kept. Clones are partly lost; checked studies trace under half to an unresolved V gene and leave the rest unexplained. That table furnishes V, J and clone size, whereas the DNA furnished D and trimming. For this sample the table gives around 60,000 clones, of which 70% to 85% were detected only once. Jointly, the top ten make up 8.5% to 9.5% of the sample. Explained via the paper, the time point label denotes: week 11, during vaccination. A 20-mer mutant IDH1 peptide at 300 micrograms in Montanide made up each vaccine dose, which was injected subcutaneously together with topical imiquimod. Donors had newly diagnosed WHO grade 3 or 4 IDH1-mutant astrocytomas with loss of nuclear ATRX. The samples were drawn from NOA16, a multicentre, single-arm, open-label phase I trial in Germany that tested a mutant IDH1 peptide vaccine in humans for the first time. Genomic DNA for TCRB sequencing was isolated from EDTA blood with the DNeasy Blood and Tissue Kit.

Turning to this clone: Its cognate antigen has yet to be identified. Base quality data are lacking; no much larger clone is found one base away.

CDR1 and CDR2, looked up from the germline V gene (reference sequence), are MNHNY and SVGAGI. Including cysteine and phenylalanine, the CDR3 has 15 amino acids. Only the CDR3 part of the read is kept: 45 bases, read in frame from the first base. Trimming removed 5 bases from V and 9 bases from J, leaving 20 bases between the germline ends. This receptor chain uses TRBV6-6 and TRBJ1-5; the D region possibly corresponds to TRBD1 (6 bases align). The TCR originated in a woman aged 45 to 65 with glioma. Sequenced material: PBMCs, taken from a glioma patient whose treatment included an IDH1 peptide vaccine. The CDR3 corresponds to CASSPRVGGQVPQHF. The DNA is TGTGCCAGCAGTCCCAGGGTAGGGGGTCAGGTGCCCCAGCATTTT.